The next 3 T cell receptor beta chains were all read from a single sample in a study of shared clonotypes between healthy human individuals. Clones were read by immunoSEQ multiplex PCR, and TCRdb kept only the in-frame ones, dropping some. Here the sample spans more than 1,200,000 clones, around 98.5% being singletons. The specimen sequenced was naive CD4+ T cells sorted from blood. Noted subset: CD45RA+ positively selected. The receptors come from a man under 40 in good health.

This chain connects TRBV27 to TRBJ2-7; D tentatively reads TRBD1 or TRBD2 (5 bases each). Trimming shortened V by 5 bases and J by 2 bases, and 10 bases separated the two germline ends. The CDR3 length is 13 residues. Germline lookup yields CDR1 MNHEY and CDR2 SMNVEV (reference sequence). CDR3 DNA: TGTGCCAGCAGTCCCGAGGGGACCTACGAGCAGTACTTC. It translates to CASSPEGTYEQYF.

The genes are TRBV6-5 and TRBJ1-5, with a tentative D call TRBD1 (6 bases). Germline loops: CDR1 MNHEY, CDR2 SVGAGI. This CDR3 comprises 14 residues. Trimming shortened V by 2 bases and J by 4 bases, and 9 bases separated the two germline ends. The CDR3 DNA reads as TGTGCCAGCAGTTACGCACAGGGTAATCAGCCCCAGCATTTT. It encodes CASSYAQGNQPQHF.

CDR3 bases: TGTGCCAGCAGCTTGCGAGGCGGGACTAGCACAGATACGCAGTATTTT. It is translated as CASSLRGGTSTDTQYF. The V and J genes are TRBV5-6 and TRBJ2-3; D possibly corresponds to TRBD2 (6 bases). CDR1 and CDR2 from the germline V gene are SGHDT and YYEEEE. CDR3 length equals 16 residues. Deletions cut 1 base from V and 0 bases from J, with 12 bases between. The full variable domain, in which reference TRBV5-6 and TRBJ2-3 provide the parts outside the CDR3, is DAGVTQSPTHLIKTRGQQVTLRCSPKSGHDTVSWYQQALGQGPQFIFQYYEEEERQRGNFPDRFSGHQFPNYSSELNVNALLLGDSALYLCASSLRGGTSTDTQYFGPGTRLTVL.